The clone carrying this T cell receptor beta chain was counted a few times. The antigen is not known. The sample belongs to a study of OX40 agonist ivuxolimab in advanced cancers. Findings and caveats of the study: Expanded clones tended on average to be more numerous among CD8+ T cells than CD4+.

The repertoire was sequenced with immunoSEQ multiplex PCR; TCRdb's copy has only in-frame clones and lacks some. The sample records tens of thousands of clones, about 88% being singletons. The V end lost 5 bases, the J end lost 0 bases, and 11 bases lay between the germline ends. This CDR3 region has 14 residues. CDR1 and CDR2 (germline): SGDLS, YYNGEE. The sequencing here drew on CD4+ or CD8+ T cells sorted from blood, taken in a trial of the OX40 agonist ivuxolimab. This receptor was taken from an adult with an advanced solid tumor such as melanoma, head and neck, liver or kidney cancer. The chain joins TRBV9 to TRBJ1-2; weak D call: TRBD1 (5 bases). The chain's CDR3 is CASSPGFPNYGYTF. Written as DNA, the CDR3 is TGTGCCAGCAGTCCAGGGTTCCCTAACTATGGCTACACCTTC.